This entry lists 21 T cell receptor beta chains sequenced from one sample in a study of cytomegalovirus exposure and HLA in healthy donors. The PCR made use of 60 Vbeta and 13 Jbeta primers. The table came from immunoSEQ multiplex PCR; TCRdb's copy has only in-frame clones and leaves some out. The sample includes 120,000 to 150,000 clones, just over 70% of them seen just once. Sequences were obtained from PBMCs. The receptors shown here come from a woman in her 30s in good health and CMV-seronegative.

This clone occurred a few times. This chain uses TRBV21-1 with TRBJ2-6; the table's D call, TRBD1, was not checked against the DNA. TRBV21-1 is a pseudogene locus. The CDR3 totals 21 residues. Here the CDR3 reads CASTPKMRSEGASSGANVLTF. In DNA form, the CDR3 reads TGTGCCAGCACCCCCAAAATGAGATCAGAGGGGGCGTCCTCTGGGGCCAACGTCCTGACTTTC.

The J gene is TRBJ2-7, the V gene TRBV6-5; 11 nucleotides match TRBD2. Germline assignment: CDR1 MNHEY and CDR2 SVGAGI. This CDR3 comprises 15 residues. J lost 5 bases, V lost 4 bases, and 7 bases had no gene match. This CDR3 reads CASSSPRLAGNEQYF. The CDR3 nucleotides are TGTGCCAGCAGTTCCCCGAGACTAGCGGGAAACGAGCAGTACTTC.

The DNA of the CDR3 is TGTGCCAGCAGGCGGACAGACGGCGACGAGCAGTACGTC. It is translated as CASRRTDGDEQYV. V gene TRBV2 combines with J gene TRBJ2-7; D possibly corresponds to TRBD1 (6 bases). This CDR3 contains 13 residues. With 6 bases removed from V and 5 bases from J, the gap between germline ends came to 14 bases. Per germline, CDR1 SNHLY and CDR2 FYNNEI.

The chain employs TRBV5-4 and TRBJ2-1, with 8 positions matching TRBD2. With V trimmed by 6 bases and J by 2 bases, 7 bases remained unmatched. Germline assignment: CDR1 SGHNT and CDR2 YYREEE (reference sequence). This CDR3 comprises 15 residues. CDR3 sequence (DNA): TGTGCCAGCACCTCCCCGGGAGGGGCCTACAATGAGCAGTTCTTC. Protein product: CASTSPGGAYNEQFF. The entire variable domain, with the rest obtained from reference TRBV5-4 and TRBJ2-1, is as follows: ETGVTQSPTHLIKTRGQQVTLRCSSQSGHNTVSWYQQALGQGPQFIFQYYREEENGRGNFPPRFSGLQFPNYSSELNVNALELDDSALYLCASTSPGGAYNEQFFGPGTRLTVL.

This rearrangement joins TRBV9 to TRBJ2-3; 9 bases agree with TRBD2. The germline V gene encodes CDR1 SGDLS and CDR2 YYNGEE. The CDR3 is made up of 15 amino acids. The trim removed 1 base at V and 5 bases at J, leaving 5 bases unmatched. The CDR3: CASSVWRGGVDTQYF. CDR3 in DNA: TGTGCCAGCAGCGTATGGCGGGGGGGGGTAGATACGCAGTATTTT.

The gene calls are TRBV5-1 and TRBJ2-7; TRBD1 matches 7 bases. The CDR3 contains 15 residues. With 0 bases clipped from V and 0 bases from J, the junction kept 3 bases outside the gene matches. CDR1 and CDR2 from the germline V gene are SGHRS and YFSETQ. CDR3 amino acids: CASSLVPGGSYEQYF. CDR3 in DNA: TGCGCCAGCAGCTTGGTCCCAGGGGGCTCCTACGAGCAGTACTTC.

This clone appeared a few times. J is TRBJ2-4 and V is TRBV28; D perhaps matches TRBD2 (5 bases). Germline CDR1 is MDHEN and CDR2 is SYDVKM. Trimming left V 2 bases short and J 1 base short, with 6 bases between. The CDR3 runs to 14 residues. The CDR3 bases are TGTGCCAGCAGTTTAACGGGGGCCAAAAACATTCAGTACTTC. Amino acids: CASSLTGAKNIQYF.

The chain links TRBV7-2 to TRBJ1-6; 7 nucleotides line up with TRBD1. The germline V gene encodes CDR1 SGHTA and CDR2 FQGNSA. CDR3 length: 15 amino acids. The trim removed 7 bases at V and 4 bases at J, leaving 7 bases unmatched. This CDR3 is CASTADRPYNSPLHF. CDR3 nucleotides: TGTGCCAGCACAGCGGACAGGCCGTATAATTCACCCCTCCACTTT.

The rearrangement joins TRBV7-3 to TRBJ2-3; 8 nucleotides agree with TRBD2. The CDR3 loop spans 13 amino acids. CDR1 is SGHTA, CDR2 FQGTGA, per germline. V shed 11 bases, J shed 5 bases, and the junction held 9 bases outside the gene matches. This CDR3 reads CASGAGVGDTQYF. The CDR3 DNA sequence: TGTGCCTCGGGAGCGGGAGTTGGAGATACGCAGTATTTT.

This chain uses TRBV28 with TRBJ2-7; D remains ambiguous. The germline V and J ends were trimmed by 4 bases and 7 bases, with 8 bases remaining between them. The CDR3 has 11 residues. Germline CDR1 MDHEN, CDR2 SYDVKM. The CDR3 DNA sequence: TGTGCCAGCAGTTACCCAGGAGAGCAGTACTTC. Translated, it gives CASSYPGEQYF.

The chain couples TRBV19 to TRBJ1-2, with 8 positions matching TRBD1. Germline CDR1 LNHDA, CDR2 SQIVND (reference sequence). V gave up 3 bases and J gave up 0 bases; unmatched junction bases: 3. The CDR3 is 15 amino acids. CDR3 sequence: CASSIQTGANYGYTF. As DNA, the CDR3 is TGTGCCAGTAGTATCCAGACAGGGGCTAACTATGGCTACACCTTC.

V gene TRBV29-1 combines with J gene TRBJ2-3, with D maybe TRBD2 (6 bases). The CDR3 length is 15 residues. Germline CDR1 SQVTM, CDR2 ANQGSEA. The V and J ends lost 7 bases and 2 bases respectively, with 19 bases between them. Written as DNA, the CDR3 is TGCAGCGCCCTACGGACTATCGAACCCACAGATACGCAGTATTTT. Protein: CSALRTIEPTDTQYF.

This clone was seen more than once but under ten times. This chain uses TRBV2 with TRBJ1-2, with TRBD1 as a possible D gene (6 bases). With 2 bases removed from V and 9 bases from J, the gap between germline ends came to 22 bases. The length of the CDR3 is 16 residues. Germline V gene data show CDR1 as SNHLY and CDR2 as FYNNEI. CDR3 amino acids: CASSERISGGVGSYTF. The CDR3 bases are TGTGCCAGCAGTGAAAGGATATCGGGGGGCGTAGGAAGCTACACCTTC.

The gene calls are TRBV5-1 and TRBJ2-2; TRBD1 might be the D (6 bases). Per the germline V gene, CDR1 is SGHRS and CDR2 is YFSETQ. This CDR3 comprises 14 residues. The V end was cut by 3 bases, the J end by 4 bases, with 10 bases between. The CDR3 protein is CASSSDSSTGELFF. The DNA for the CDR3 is TGCGCCAGCAGCTCGGACAGTAGCACCGGGGAGCTGTTTTTT.

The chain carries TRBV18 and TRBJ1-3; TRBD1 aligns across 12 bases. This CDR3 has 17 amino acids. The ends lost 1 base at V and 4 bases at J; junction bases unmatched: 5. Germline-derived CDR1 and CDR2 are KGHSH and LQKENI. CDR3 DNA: TGTGCCAGCTCACCACTGGGACAGGGGGCCATAGGAAACACCATATATTTT. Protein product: CASSPLGQGAIGNTIYF.

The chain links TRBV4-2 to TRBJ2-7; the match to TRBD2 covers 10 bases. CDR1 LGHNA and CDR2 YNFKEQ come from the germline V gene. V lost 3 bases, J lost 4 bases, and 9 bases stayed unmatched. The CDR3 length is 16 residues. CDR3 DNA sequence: TGTGCCAGCAGCCACTCACCGTCTAGCGGGAGATACGAGCAGTACTTC. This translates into CASSHSPSSGRYEQYF.

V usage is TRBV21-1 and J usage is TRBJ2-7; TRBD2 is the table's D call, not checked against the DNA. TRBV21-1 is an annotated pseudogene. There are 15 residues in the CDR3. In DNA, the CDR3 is TGTGCCAGCAGGACCCACCCGGGTGTGTTCTACGAGCAGTACGTC. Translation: CASRTHPGVFYEQYV.

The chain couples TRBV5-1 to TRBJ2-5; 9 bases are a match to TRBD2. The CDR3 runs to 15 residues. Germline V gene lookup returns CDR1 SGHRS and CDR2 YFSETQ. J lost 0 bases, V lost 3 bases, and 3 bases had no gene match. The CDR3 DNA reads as TGCGCCAGCAGCTCCCAGCGGGAGGACCAAGAGACCCAGTACTTC. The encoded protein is CASSSQREDQETQYF.

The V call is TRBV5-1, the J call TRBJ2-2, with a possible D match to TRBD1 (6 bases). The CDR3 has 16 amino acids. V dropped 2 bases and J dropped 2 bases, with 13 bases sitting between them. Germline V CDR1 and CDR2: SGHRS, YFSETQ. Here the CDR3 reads CASSLRGTFNTGELFF. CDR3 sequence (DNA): TGCGCCAGCAGCTTAAGAGGGACATTTAACACCGGGGAGCTGTTTTTT. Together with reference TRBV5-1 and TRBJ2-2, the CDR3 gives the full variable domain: KAGVTQTPRYLIKTRGQQVTLSCSPISGHRSVSWYQQTPGQGLQFLFEYFSETQRNKGNFPGRFSGRQFSNSRSEMNVSTLELGDSALYLCASSLRGTFNTGELFFGEGSRLTVL.

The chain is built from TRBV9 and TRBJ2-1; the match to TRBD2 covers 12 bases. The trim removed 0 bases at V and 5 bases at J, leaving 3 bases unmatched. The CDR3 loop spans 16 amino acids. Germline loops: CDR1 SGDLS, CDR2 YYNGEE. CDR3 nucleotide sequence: TGTGCCAGCAGCGTAGGGCTAGCGGGGGGGAACAATGAGCAGTTCTTC. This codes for CASSVGLAGGNNEQFF.

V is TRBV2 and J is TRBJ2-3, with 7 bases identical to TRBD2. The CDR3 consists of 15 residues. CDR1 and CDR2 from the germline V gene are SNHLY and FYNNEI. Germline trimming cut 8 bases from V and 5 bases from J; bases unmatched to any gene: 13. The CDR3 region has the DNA TGTGCCAGCGGGTTTCTAGCGGATTCTGGAGATACGCAGTATTTT. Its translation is CASGFLADSGDTQYF.